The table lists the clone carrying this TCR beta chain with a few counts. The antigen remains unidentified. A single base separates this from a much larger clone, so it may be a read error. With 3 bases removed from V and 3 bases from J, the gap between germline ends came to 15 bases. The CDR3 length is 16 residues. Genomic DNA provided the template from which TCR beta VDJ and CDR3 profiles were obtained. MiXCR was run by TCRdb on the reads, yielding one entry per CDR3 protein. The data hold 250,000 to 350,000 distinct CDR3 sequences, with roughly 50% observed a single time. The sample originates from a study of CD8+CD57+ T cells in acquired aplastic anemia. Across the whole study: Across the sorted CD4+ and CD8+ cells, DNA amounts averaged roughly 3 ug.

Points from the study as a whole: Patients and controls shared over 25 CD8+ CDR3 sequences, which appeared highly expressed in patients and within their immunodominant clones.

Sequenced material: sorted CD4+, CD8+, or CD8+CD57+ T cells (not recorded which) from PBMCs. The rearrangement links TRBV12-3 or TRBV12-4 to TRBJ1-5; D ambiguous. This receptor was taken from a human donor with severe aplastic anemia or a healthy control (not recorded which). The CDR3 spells CASSLLPPNINQPQHF. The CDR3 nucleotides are TGTGCCAGCAGTTTGCTTCCACCGAATATCAATCAGCCCCAGCATTTT.